These 5 T cell receptor beta chains were all obtained from the same sample, sequenced in a study of CD4 and CD8 cells across lung adenocarcinoma regions. TCRdb passed the PCR reads through MiXCR, listing each CDR3 protein once. The repertoire holds about 20,000 distinct CDR3 sequences, with roughly half as singletons. Sequencing was performed on CD8+ T cells from the center of a lung tumor. All receptors derive from a female donor with lung adenocarcinoma. The CD4 and CD8 labels of this study may be unreliable.

V gene TRBV27 combines with J gene TRBJ1-2; D is perhaps TRBD1 (5 bases). Germline-derived CDR1 and CDR2 are MNHEY and SMNVEV (reference sequence). The CDR3 length is 13 residues. Trimming removed 5 bases at V and 3 bases at J, with 10 bases between. The CDR3 region is CASSPGLDYGYTF. As DNA, the CDR3 is TGTGCCAGCAGTCCAGGGCTCGACTATGGCTACACCTTC.

The chain employs TRBV27 and TRBJ2-3; D might be TRBD1 or TRBD2, each matching 5 bases. The germline V gene encodes CDR1 MNHEY and CDR2 SMNVEV (reference sequence). CDR3 length: 11 residues. Trimming pared 11 bases from V and 5 bases from J, leaving 11 bases between. The DNA of the CDR3 is TGTGCCCGGGGACCTAAAGATACGCAGTATTTT. Residues: CARGPKDTQYF.

The sample holds many counts of this clonotype. This chain connects TRBV6-5 to TRBJ2-1, with TRBD2 as a possible D gene (6 bases). The CDR3 runs 13 residues. Per the germline V gene, CDR1 is MNHEY and CDR2 is SVGAGI. V gave up 4 bases and J gave up 3 bases, with 7 bases separating them. The CDR3 loop reads CASSWGLYNEQFF. The DNA of the CDR3 is TGTGCCAGCAGTTGGGGACTCTACAATGAGCAGTTCTTC.

This clonotype is medium-sized in the sample. The genes are TRBV6-1 and TRBJ1-2; D uncertain. The V gene's germline CDR1 is MNHNS and CDR2 SASEGT. This CDR3 has 18 amino acids. V was trimmed by 0 bases and J by 0 bases, leaving 17 bases between them. DNA of the CDR3: TGTGCCAGCAGTGAAGCGCGGCAGAGAATAAAGGCTAACTATGGCTACACCTTC. It translates to CASSEARQRIKANYGYTF.

The chain employs TRBV6-1 and TRBJ1-2; 7 bases align to TRBD1. V shed 4 bases and J 3 bases; nucleotides not matched to a gene: 2. Germline-derived CDR1 and CDR2 are MNHNS and SASEGT. This CDR3 has 13 amino acids. The DNA for the CDR3 is TGTGCCAGCAGTGTCGGGACAGACTATGGCTACACCTTC. It codes for CASSVGTDYGYTF.